The table lists the clone carrying this TCR beta chain with a count of one. Antigen unknown. These data belong to a study of T cells in localized non-small cell lung cancer. Overall study findings and caveats: T cell clonality was highest in uninvolved adjacent lung, above tumor. When the top 100 tumor clones were examined, a median around 50 of them also appeared in the adjacent lung, which was paired and uninvolved.

Profiled with immunoSEQ multiplex PCR; TCRdb holds only in-frame clones, not every one. Of around 30,000 clones detected, about 88% appear once; the ten largest clones hold over 10%. The sample in question was peripheral blood, obtained before any cancer treatment. This TCR came from an older female donor with stage III squamous cell lung carcinoma.

CDR3 amino acids: CATYPRAGVGEQYF. The CDR3 nucleotides read TGTGCCACCTACCCTAGGGCCGGCGTGGGCGAGCAGTACTTC. The chain employs TRBV19 and TRBJ2-7; unclear D gene. Germline V gene lookup returns CDR1 LNHDA and CDR2 SQIVND (reference sequence). The CDR3 covers 14 residues. Trimming left V 10 bases short and J 6 bases short, with 22 bases between.